This TCR beta chain was retrieved from a study of shared clonotypes between healthy human individuals. The CDR3 has 15 residues. Losses at the gene ends were 6 bases for V and 1 base for J; bases not matched to a gene: 5. CDR1 is MNHNS, CDR2 SASEGT, per germline. Profiled with immunoSEQ multiplex PCR; TCRdb holds only in-frame clones, not every one. The sample contains about 800,000 clones, 90% to 98% of which appear only once. Terminally differentiated effector memory CD45RA+ cells were excluded from the naive CD8 cells, which were CD45RO-negative and positively selected for CCR7. V usage is TRBV6-1 and J usage is TRBJ2-1, with TRBD2 matching over 8 bases. This clonotype was sampled from a man aged 30 to 39 in good health. The specimen was naive CD8+ T cells sorted from blood. CDR3 in DNA: TGTGCCAGCAGGCGGGGGGACACTTCCTACAATGAGCAGTTCTTC. This translates into CASRRGDTSYNEQFF.